Each of the 31 T cell receptor beta chains below was sequenced from the same sample in a study of T cells in Graves' hyperthyroidism and ophthalmopathy. What was amplified from RNA transcripts were TCR beta CDR3 regions. RT-PCR in the first round (using the HTBI primer set) targeted the TCR CDR3. From the multiplex PCR reads, TCRdb called clonotypes with MiXCR, one entry per CDR3 protein. The repertoire holds about 260,000 distinct CDR3 sequences, with less than 30% as singletons. The sequencing input was blood. All receptors derive from a man between 35 and 55 years old with Graves' hyperthyroidism that later progressed to Graves' ophthalmopathy.

This clonotype has a count of ten or more. V and J are TRBV7-8 and TRBJ1-2, with a weak D call TRBD1 (5 bases). Trimming took 4 bases from V and 5 from J, leaving 8 bases between them. This CDR3 has 12 residues. Germline loops: CDR1 SGHVS, CDR2 FQNEAQ. The CDR3 is CASSSEGYGYTF. The DNA of the CDR3 is TGTGCCAGCAGCTCGGAGGGGTATGGCTACACCTTC.

This clonotype was detected many times. The CDR3 nucleotides are TGCAGTGCTAGAGACCCAACCGACAGGGGGAACACCGGGGAGCTGTTTTTT. This encodes CSARDPTDRGNTGELFF. This rearrangement joins TRBV20-1 to TRBJ2-2; 8 nucleotides agree with TRBD1. Germline CDR1 and CDR2: DFQATT and SNEGSKA (reference sequence). This CDR3 is built from 17 residues. Losses at the gene ends were 0 bases for V and 1 base for J; bases not matched to a gene: 7.

This clonotype was seen repeatedly, ten times or more. This sequence joins TRBV12-3 or TRBV12-4 and TRBJ2-7; 7 nucleotides align to TRBD2. The J segment lost 0 bases and the V segment lost 6 bases, leaving 8 bases of the junction unmatched. CDR3 length: 15 residues. CDR3 sequence: CASSHTSASSYEQYF. The CDR3 DNA reads as TGTGCCAGCAGCCATACTAGCGCGAGCTCCTACGAGCAGTACTTC.

This clonotype appeared many times. CDR3 region: CASSTGTPAPEQYF. The CDR3 nucleotides read TGTGCCAGCAGCACCGGGACCCCCGCTCCCGAGCAGTACTTC. The chain carries TRBV7-8 and TRBJ2-7; the D call may be TRBD1 or TRBD2 (5 bases each). Germline lookup yields CDR1 SGHVS and CDR2 FQNEAQ. The CDR3 covers 14 residues. V was pared by 5 bases and J by 6 bases, with 17 bases between.

In its sample, this clonotype was seen many times. The chain combines TRBV5-1 with TRBJ1-5; D is ambiguous. The CDR3 is made up of 13 amino acids. The germline gives CDR1 SGHRS, CDR2 YFSETQ. Trimming took off 2 bases at V and 13 bases at J, with 16 bases between the two ends. The CDR3 loop is CASSFPFRGVQHF. The CDR3 nucleotides read TGCGCCAGCAGCTTTCCTTTCCGGGGAGTGCAGCATTTT.

This clonotype was detected many times. The chain recombines TRBV10-3 with TRBJ2-5; 8 bases are a match to TRBD2. The germline V gene encodes CDR1 ENHRY and CDR2 SYGVKD. The junction had 5 bases not matched to a gene; V was cut back by 4 bases and J by 4 bases. The CDR3 loop spans 14 amino acids. The CDR3, as DNA: TGTGCCATCAGTGTTGCGGGGACTAGAGAGACCCAGTACTTC. This codes for CAISVAGTRETQYF.

The V call is TRBV28, the J call TRBJ1-2; maybe TRBD1 (6 bases). CDR1 is MDHEN and CDR2 is SYDVKM in the germline V gene. The CDR3 has 13 amino acids. V dropped 3 bases and J dropped 6 bases, with 11 bases sitting between them. This chain's CDR3 is CASSFRAGDGYTF. The CDR3 DNA is TGTGCCAGCAGTTTTAGGGCAGGGGATGGCTACACCTTC.

This clonotype has only a few counts. V gene TRBV20-1 combines with J gene TRBJ1-5, with a tentative D call TRBD1 (6 bases). Trimming pared 3 bases from V and 2 bases from J, leaving 14 bases between. CDR3 length equals 15 residues. In germline, CDR1 is DFQATT, CDR2 SNEGSKA (reference sequence). The CDR3 here is CSASPGGRGNQPQHF. In nucleotides, the CDR3 is TGCAGTGCTAGTCCGGGGGGCAGGGGCAATCAGCCCCAGCATTTT.

This clonotype was observed many times. The gene calls are TRBV5-1 and TRBJ2-5; tentative D call: TRBD2 (6 bases). The CDR3 runs to 15 residues. Germline loops: CDR1 SGHRS, CDR2 YFSETQ. Trimming left V 4 bases short and J 1 base short, with 14 bases between. DNA of the CDR3: TGCGCCAGCAGCAGAACGGGAGTTACCCAAGAGACCCAGTACTTC. It encodes CASSRTGVTQETQYF.

This chain links TRBV12-3 or TRBV12-4 with TRBJ2-6; 8 bases are shared with TRBD1. The length of the CDR3 is 17 residues. Trimming took 3 bases from V and 0 from J; bases not matched to a gene: 4. The DNA of the CDR3 is TGTGCCAGCAGTTTTAACAGGGGGGTCTCTGGGGCCAACGTCCTGACTTTC. Amino acids: CASSFNRGVSGANVLTF.

This clonotype was counted at least ten times. The V call is TRBV27, the J call TRBJ1-6; D unclear. Trimming pared 3 bases from V and 1 base from J, leaving 10 bases between. CDR1 MNHEY and CDR2 SMNVEV come from the germline V gene (reference sequence). The CDR3 totals 16 residues. The CDR3 here is CASSFEGGSYNSPLHF. The CDR3 DNA is TGTGCCAGCAGTTTCGAGGGTGGTTCCTATAATTCACCCCTCCACTTT.

This chain joins TRBV3-1 and TRBJ2-7, with 11 bases that match TRBD2. J lost 0 bases, V lost 1 base, and 11 bases had no gene match. The CDR3 is 19 residues long. Germline V CDR1 and CDR2: LGHDT, YNNKEL (reference sequence). The CDR3 spells CASSQGPSGRPQSSYEQYF. The CDR3 DNA follows: TGTGCCAGCAGCCAAGGTCCTAGCGGGAGGCCCCAGAGCTCCTACGAGCAGTACTTC.

V usage is TRBV30 and J usage is TRBJ1-2, with a tentative D call TRBD1 (6 bases). CDR1 and CDR2 from the germline V gene are GTSNPN and SVGIG (reference sequence). Trimming shortened V by 7 bases and J by 4 bases, and 16 bases separated the two germline ends. CDR3 size: 13 residues. Written as DNA, the CDR3 is TGTGCCTCTCAAAGGGGGGACACCTATGGCTACACCTTC. Encoded protein: CASQRGDTYGYTF.

This clonotype showed up many times. The chain uses TRBV29-1 and TRBJ1-1; 9 bases agree with TRBD1. CDR1 and CDR2 from the germline V gene are SQVTM and ANQGSEA. CDR3 length: 14 amino acids. J gave up 2 bases and V 7 bases, and 8 bases lay outside the gene matches. The CDR3 bases are TGCAGCGGTCTCCGGGACAGGGAAAACACTGAAGCTTTCTTT. Encoded protein: CSGLRDRENTEAFF. Full variable domain (remainder filled in from reference TRBV29-1 and TRBJ1-1): SAVISQKPSRDICQRGTSLTIQCQVDSQVTMMFWYRQQPGQSLTLIATANQGSEATYESGFVIDKFPISRPNLTFSTLTVSNMSPEDSSIYLCSGLRDRENTEAFFGQGTRLTVV.

This clonotype has a count of ten or more. CDR3: CSVGSNYEQYF. CDR3 bases: TGCAGCGTTGGGTCAAACTACGAGCAGTACTTC. V is TRBV29-1 and J is TRBJ2-7, with D hard to call. Looked up from germline, CDR1 is SQVTM and CDR2 is ANQGSEA. The CDR3 length is 11 residues. The V and J ends lost 4 bases and 3 bases respectively, with 7 bases between them.

Ten or more counts support this clonotype. This rearrangement joins TRBV6-5 to TRBJ1-5, with D uncertain. In germline, CDR1 is MNHEY, CDR2 SVGAGI. V lost 6 bases and J 0 bases, leaving 12 bases between the germline ends. The length of the CDR3 is 15 residues. CDR3 loop: CASRTSEISNQPQHF. In DNA form, the CDR3 reads TGTGCCAGCAGGACATCAGAGATTAGCAATCAGCCCCAGCATTTT.

This clonotype was seen repeatedly, ten times or more. This sequence joins TRBV30 and TRBJ2-5, with D hard to call. This CDR3 has 12 amino acids. Germline V gene sequence: CDR1 GTSNPN, CDR2 SVGIG (reference sequence). Trimming cost V 3 bases and J 4 bases, with 9 bases left between them. The CDR3, as DNA: TGTGCCTGGAGGGTTTCGGGAGAGACCCAGTACTTC. It specifies CAWRVSGETQYF.

This chain joins TRBV10-3 and TRBJ1-5; no firm D call. This CDR3 has 12 amino acids. V shed 3 bases and J shed 3 bases, with 3 bases lying between them. Germline values: CDR1 ENHRY, CDR2 SYGVKD. CDR3 sequence reads: CAISDPNQPQHF. The CDR3 nucleotides are TGTGCCATCAGTGATCCCAATCAGCCCCAGCATTTT.

There are many counts of this clonotype. Written as DNA, the CDR3 is TGTGCCAGCAGTTTTTGGGCAGGGGGGTCCTACGAGCAGTACTTC. Encoded protein: CASSFWAGGSYEQYF. The V call is TRBV27, the J call TRBJ2-7; maybe TRBD1 (7 bases). Trimming removed 3 bases from V and 1 base from J, with 13 bases in between. CDR1 and CDR2 (germline): MNHEY, SMNVEV (reference sequence). This CDR3 is 15 amino acids long.

This clonotype was observed many times. This chain joins TRBV12-3 or TRBV12-4 and TRBJ1-1; D perhaps matches TRBD1 (5 bases). The CDR3 has 11 amino acids. Trimming removed 8 bases from V and 10 bases from J, with 14 bases in between. CDR3 DNA sequence: TGTGCCAGCGGGGGGGGGATCGGAGCTTTCTTT. Amino acid sequence: CASGGGIGAFF.

This clonotype was observed many times. V usage is TRBV20-1 and J usage is TRBJ1-2, with D perhaps matching TRBD1 (5 bases). Germline V lookup: CDR1 DFQATT, CDR2 SNEGSKA (reference sequence). This CDR3 has 12 amino acids. Trimming shortened V by 3 bases and J by 6 bases, and 11 bases separated the two germline ends. This CDR3 reads CSARDWGDGYTF. The CDR3 DNA follows: TGCAGTGCTAGGGACTGGGGGGATGGCTACACCTTC.

This clonotype came up many times. The CDR3 sequence: CASSAGGFEQYF. The CDR3 DNA is TGTGCCAGCAGCGCGGGAGGTTTCGAGCAGTACTTC. V is TRBV6-5 and J is TRBJ2-7; the match to TRBD2 covers 8 bases. Germline trimming cut 6 bases from V and 6 bases from J; bases unmatched to any gene: 4. The CDR3 sequence is 12 residues long. Germline values: CDR1 MNHEY, CDR2 SVGAGI.

The J gene is TRBJ1-1, the V gene TRBV19; 7 nucleotides line up with TRBD1. This CDR3 spans 13 amino acids. After removal of 7 bases from V and 6 bases from J, the junction contained 8 bases not matched to a gene. The V gene's germline CDR1 is LNHDA and CDR2 SQIVND (reference sequence). The chain's CDR3 is CASNPTGVSEAFF. In DNA form, the CDR3 reads TGTGCCAGTAACCCAACAGGGGTCTCTGAAGCTTTCTTT.

The table lists this clonotype with many counts. For the CDR3, the DNA is TGTGCCAGCTCACTAAGCGGACCAACCTACTATGGCTACACCTTC. Translating it yields CASSLSGPTYYGYTF. The chain links TRBV18 to TRBJ1-2; D is unclear. This CDR3 has 15 residues. Germline V CDR1 and CDR2: KGHSH, LQKENI. The V end was cut by 4 bases, the J end by 3 bases, with 15 bases between.

The rearrangement links TRBV2 to TRBJ2-7; 12 bases fit TRBD2. J lost 4 bases, V lost 6 bases, and 13 bases had no gene match. Germline V CDR1 and CDR2: SNHLY, FYNNEI. This CDR3 spans 17 amino acids. Written as DNA, the CDR3 is TGTGCCAGCAGCGCATTTCGGACTAGCGGGGAGTCTTACGAGCAGTACTTC. This sequence encodes CASSAFRTSGESYEQYF.

The table lists this clonotype with many counts. CDR3 protein: CASSSSGWSSYEQYF. CDR3 nucleotides: TGTGCCAGCAGTTCGAGCGGGTGGAGCTCCTACGAGCAGTACTTC. This chain connects TRBV12-3 or TRBV12-4 to TRBJ2-7, with a tentative D call TRBD2 (6 bases). CDR3 length: 15 residues. V lost 4 bases and J lost 0, with 13 bases in between.

V gene TRBV20-1 combines with J gene TRBJ2-3; 8 nucleotides align to TRBD2. CDR3 length: 13 residues. CDR1 is DFQATT and CDR2 is SNEGSKA in the germline V gene (reference sequence). The CDR3, as DNA: TGCAGGAAACTAGCGGACGGCACAGATACGCAGTATTTT. This translates into CRKLADGTDTQYF.

About this clonotype itself: A much larger clone lies a single base off, so this may be a read error. The chain combines TRBV7-9 with TRBJ2-5; weak D call: TRBD2 (5 bases). The CDR3 is made up of 13 amino acids. V shed 5 bases and J shed 7 bases, with 14 bases lying between them. Germline-derived CDR1 and CDR2 are SEHNR and FQNEAQ (reference sequence). CDR3 sequence (DNA): TGTGCCAGCAGCCCCAGCGGTCCGGGGACCCAGTACTTC. Translating gives CASSPSGPGTQYF. Full variable domain (rest looked up from reference TRBV7-9 and TRBJ2-5): DTGVSQNPRHKITKRGQNVTFRCDPISEHNRLYWYRQTLGQGPEFLTYFQNEAQLEKSRLLSDRFSAERPKGSFSTLEIQRTEQGDSAMYLCASSPSGPGTQYFGPGTRLLVL.

Ten or more counts support this clonotype. This chain connects TRBV24-1 to TRBJ1-5; tentatively, D is TRBD1 (5 bases). Trimming shortened V by 3 bases and J by 13 bases, and 9 bases separated the two germline ends. The germline V gene encodes CDR1 KGHDR and CDR2 SFDVKD. This CDR3 spans 11 amino acids. The CDR3 nucleotides read TGTGCCACCAGTGATGGGGCGGTTCAGCATTTT. Its translation: CATSDGAVQHF.

In this sample, this clonotype turned up many times. This chain connects TRBV29-1 to TRBJ2-5; TRBD2 matches 10 bases. Germline CDR1 and CDR2: SQVTM and ANQGSEA. This CDR3 is 15 amino acids long. After removal of 5 bases from V and 4 bases from J, the junction contained 10 bases not matched to a gene. In nucleotides, the CDR3 is TGCAGCGTTTTGAGCGGGAGGGCCTATGGAGAGACCCAGTACTTC. This encodes CSVLSGRAYGETQYF. The full variable domain, its missing parts supplied by reference TRBV29-1 and TRBJ2-5, is SAVISQKPSRDICQRGTSLTIQCQVDSQVTMMFWYRQQPGQSLTLIATANQGSEATYESGFVIDKFPISRPNLTFSTLTVSNMSPEDSSIYLCSVLSGRAYGETQYFGPGTRLLVL.

A single count supports this clonotype. J is TRBJ2-7 and V is TRBV25-1; TRBD1 matches at 7 bases. The CDR3 extends over 13 amino acids. Germline V CDR1 and CDR2: MGHDK, SYGVNS. The trim removed 8 bases at V and 2 bases at J, leaving 6 bases unmatched. CDR3 amino acids: CASQDRLTYEQYF. CDR3 in DNA: TGTGCCAGCCAGGACAGGCTTACCTACGAGCAGTACTTC.